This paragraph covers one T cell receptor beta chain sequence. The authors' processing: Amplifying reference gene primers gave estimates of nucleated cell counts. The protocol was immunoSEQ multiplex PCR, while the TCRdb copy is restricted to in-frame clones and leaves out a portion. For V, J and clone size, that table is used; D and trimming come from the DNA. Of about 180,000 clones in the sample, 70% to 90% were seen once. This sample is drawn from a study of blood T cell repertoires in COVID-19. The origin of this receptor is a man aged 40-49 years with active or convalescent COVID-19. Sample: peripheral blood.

The CDR3 spells CASRRAGDSYEQYF. Written as DNA, the CDR3 is TGTGCCAGCCGTCGCGCAGGTGACTCCTACGAGCAGTACTTC. V is TRBV27 and J is TRBJ2-7; no reliable D call. CDR3 length: 14 amino acids. The V end lost 8 bases, the J end lost 0 bases, and 14 bases lay between the germline ends. CDR1 MNHEY and CDR2 SMNVEV come from the germline V gene (reference sequence).